This TCR beta chain originates from a study of blood T cells in healthy people across ages. Germline CDR1 and CDR2: LGHNA and YNFKEQ. Losses at the gene ends were 4 bases for V and 0 bases for J; bases not matched to a gene: 11. The CDR3 contains 17 residues. The second PCR ran roughly 6 to 11 cycles with a sample-barcoded 5' primer and J-beta primers. Via MiXCR, TCRdb re-called the 5' RACE reads, giving one row per CDR3 protein. The repertoire holds hundreds of thousands of distinct CDR3 sequences, with approximately 30% as singletons. This clonotype was sampled from an elderly woman in good health. The V call is TRBV4-2, the J call TRBJ2-7; 8 bases are shared with TRBD1. Sequences were obtained from blood. The CDR3 DNA follows: TGTGCCAGCAGCCGGATCATCCAGGGGGCGGACTCCTACGAGCAGTACTTC. Amino acids: CASSRIIQGADSYEQYF.